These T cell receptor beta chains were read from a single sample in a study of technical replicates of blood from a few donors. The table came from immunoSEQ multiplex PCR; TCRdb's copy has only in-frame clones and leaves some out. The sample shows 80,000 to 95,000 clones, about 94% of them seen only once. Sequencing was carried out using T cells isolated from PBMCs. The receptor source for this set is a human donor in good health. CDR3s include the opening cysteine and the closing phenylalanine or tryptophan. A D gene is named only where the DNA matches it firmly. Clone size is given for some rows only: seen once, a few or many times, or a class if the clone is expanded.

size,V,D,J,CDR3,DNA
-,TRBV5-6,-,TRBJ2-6,CASSLPNSGANVLTF,TGTGCCAGCAGCTTACCTAATTCTGGGGCCAACGTCCTGACTTTC
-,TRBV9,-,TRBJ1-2,CASSQTGAYGYTF,TGTGCCAGCAGCCAGACAGGCGCCTATGGCTACACCTTC
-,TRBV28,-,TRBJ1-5,CASSLLQELGGNQPQHF,TGTGCCAGCAGTTTACTACAGGAACTTGGGGGCAATCAGCCCCAGCATTTT
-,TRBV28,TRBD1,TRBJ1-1,CASRGTGSSEAFF,TGTGCCAGCAGGGGGACAGGGAGTTCTGAAGCTTTCTTT
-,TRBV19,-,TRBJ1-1,CASSISGNTEAFF,TGTGCCAGTAGTATCTCGGGAAACACTGAAGCTTTCTTT
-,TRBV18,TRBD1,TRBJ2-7,CASSPRGVATGTYEQYF,TGTGCCAGCTCACCGCGTGGAGTCGCGACAGGGACCTACGAGCAGTACTTC
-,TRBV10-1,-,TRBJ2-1,CASSTQVNGEQFF,TGCGCCAGCAGCACACAGGTAAATGGTGAGCAGTTCTTC
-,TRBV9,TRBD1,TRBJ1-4,CASSGGQGEKLFF,TGTGCCAGCAGCGGCGGACAGGGAGAAAAACTGTTTTTT
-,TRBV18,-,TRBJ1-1,CASSPRKGDTEAFF,TGTGCCAGCTCACCACGTAAGGGAGACACTGAAGCTTTCTTT
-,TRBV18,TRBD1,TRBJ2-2,CASSPPVPGQVAGELFF,TGTGCCAGCTCACCACCCGTCCCGGGACAGGTGGCCGGGGAGCTGTTTTTT
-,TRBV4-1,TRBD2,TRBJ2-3,CASSQDLGLAGPTDTQYF,TGCGCCAGCAGCCAAGATTTGGGACTAGCGGGACCCACAGATACGCAGTATTTT
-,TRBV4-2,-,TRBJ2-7,CASSQESRGELGVYEQYF,TGTGCCAGCAGCCAAGAGTCCAGGGGAGAGTTAGGGGTCTACGAGCAGTACTTC
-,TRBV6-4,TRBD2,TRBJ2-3,CASSDTGTSGTDTQYF,TGTGCCAGCAGTGATACCGGGACTAGCGGCACAGATACGCAGTATTTT
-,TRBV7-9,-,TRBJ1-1,CASRIRQGSTEAFF,TGTGCCAGCAGGATTAGGCAGGGGTCCACTGAAGCTTTCTTT
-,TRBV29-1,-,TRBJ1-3,CSCLGDTIYF,TGCAGCTGCCTGGGAGACACCATATATTTT
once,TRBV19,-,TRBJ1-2,CASSTLLVTDPSWGYTF,TGTGCCAGTAGTACTCTCCTCGTTACTGATCCTAGTTGGGGCTACACCTTC
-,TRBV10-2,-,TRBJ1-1,CASSESTLGLNQAFF,TGCGCCAGCAGTGAGTCGACTCTAGGACTGAACCAAGCTTTCTTT
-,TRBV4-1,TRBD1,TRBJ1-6,CASSQGEGQLLHF,TGCGCCAGCAGCCAGGGTGAGGGACAGCTCCTCCACTTT
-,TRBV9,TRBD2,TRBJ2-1,CASSETSGRTNNEQFF,TGTGCCAGCAGCGAGACTAGCGGGAGGACCAACAATGAGCAGTTCTTC
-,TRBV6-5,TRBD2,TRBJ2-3,CASSSLAGGTDTQYF,TGTGCCAGCAGTTCACTAGCGGGGGGCACAGATACGCAGTATTTT
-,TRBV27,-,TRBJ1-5,CASSLSRNQPQHF,TGTGCCAGCAGTTTAAGTCGGAATCAGCCCCAGCATTTT
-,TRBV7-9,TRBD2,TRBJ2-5,CASENPTSGAPRETQYF,TGTGCCAGCGAAAACCCGACTAGCGGGGCCCCCCGTGAGACCCAGTACTTC
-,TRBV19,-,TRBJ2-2,CASSPSDFTGELFF,TGTGCCAGTAGTCCCTCCGACTTCACCGGGGAGCTGTTTTTT
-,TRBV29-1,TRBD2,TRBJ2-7,CSAREGHSYEQYF,TGCAGCGCCCGGGAGGGACACTCCTACGAGCAGTACTTC
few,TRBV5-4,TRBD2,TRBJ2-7,CASSLAGTMALGEQYF,TGTGCCAGCAGCTTGGCAGGGACTATGGCTTTGGGCGAGCAGTACTTC
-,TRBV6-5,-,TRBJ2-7,CASSYTQALYEQYF,TGTGCCAGCAGTTACACTCAAGCCTTGTACGAGCAGTACTTC
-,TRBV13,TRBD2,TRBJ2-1,CASSLDSGGNKQFF,TGTGCCAGCAGCTTAGACAGCGGGGGCAACAAGCAGTTCTTC
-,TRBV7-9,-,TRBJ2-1,CASSLEGDGVF,TGTGCCAGCAGCTTAGAGGGGGACGGGGTCTTC
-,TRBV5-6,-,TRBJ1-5,CASSLAAGDDQPQHF,TGTGCCAGCAGCTTGGCAGCAGGGGACGATCAGCCCCAGCATTTT
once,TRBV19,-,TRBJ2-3,CASSMDINTQYF,TGTGCCAGTAGTATGGACATCAATACGCAGTATTTT
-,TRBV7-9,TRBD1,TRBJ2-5,CASTIRQGWGETQYF,TGTGCCAGCACGATCCGACAGGGGTGGGGAGAGACCCAGTACTTC
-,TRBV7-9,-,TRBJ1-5,CASSQKNQPQHF,TGTGCCAGCAGTCAGAAGAATCAGCCCCAGCATTTT
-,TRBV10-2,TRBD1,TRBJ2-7,CASAKGTAISYEQYF,TGCGCCAGCGCAAAAGGGACAGCGATTTCCTACGAGCAGTACTTC
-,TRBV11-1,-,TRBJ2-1,CASSPLDEQFF,TGTGCCAGCAGCCCTCTTGATGAGCAGTTCTTC
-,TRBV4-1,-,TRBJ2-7,CASSQGNSRLNEQYF,TGCGCCAGCAGCCAAGGAAACTCCCGACTGAATGAGCAGTACTTC
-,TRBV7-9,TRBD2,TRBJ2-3,CASSLGVAGFTDTQYF,TGTGCCAGCAGCTTAGGGGTAGCGGGGTTTACAGATACGCAGTATTTT
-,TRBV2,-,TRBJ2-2,CASTVSSGELFF,TGTGCCAGCACAGTATCAAGCGGGGAGCTGTTTTTT
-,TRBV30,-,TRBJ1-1,CAWISGGPTEAFF,TGTGCCTGGATATCCGGGGGGCCCACTGAAGCTTTCTTT
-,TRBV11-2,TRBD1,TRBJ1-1,CASSLNGQGVAEAFF,TGTGCCAGCAGCTTAAACGGACAGGGGGTCGCTGAAGCTTTCTTT
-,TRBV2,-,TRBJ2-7,CASRYPGGGGEQYF,TGTGCCAGCAGATACCCAGGGGGCGGGGGCGAGCAGTACTTC
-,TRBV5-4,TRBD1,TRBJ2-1,CASSSGTAAGQFF,TGTGCCAGCAGCTCAGGGACAGCTGCGGGGCAGTTCTTC
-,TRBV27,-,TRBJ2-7,CASRPFGGGRSSSYEQYF,TGTGCCAGTCGCCCATTCGGGGGTGGGAGGTCGAGCTCCTACGAGCAGTACTTC
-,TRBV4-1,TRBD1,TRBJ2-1,CASSQATGGVSTDNEQFF,TGCGCCAGCAGCCAAGCGACAGGGGGCGTCTCAACGGACAATGAGCAGTTCTTC
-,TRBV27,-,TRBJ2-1,CASSLDISSYNEQFF,TGTGCCAGCAGTTTGGACATTAGCTCCTACAATGAGCAGTTCTTC
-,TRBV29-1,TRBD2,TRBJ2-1,CSGLLAGVIYEQFF,TGCAGCGGCCTACTAGCGGGAGTAATTTATGAGCAGTTCTTC
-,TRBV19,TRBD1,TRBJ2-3,CASSGTVITDTQYF,TGTGCCAGCTCCGGGACAGTCATAACAGATACGCAGTATTTT